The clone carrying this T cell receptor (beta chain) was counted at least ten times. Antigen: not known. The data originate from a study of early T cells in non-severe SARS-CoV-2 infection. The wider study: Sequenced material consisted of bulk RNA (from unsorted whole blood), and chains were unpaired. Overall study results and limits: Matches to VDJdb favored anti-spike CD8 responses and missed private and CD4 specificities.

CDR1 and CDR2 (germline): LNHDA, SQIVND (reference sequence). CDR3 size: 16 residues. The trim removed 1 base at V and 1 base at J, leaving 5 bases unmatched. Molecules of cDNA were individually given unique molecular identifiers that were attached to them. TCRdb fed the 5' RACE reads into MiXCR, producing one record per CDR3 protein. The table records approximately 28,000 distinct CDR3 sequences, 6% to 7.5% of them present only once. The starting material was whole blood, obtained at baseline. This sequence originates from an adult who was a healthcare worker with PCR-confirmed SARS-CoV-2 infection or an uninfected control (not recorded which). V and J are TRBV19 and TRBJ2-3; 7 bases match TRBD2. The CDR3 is CASSIGRGGRTDTQYF. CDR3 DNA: TGTGCCAGTAGTATAGGGAGGGGAGGGCGCACAGATACGCAGTATTTT. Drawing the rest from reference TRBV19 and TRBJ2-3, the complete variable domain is DGGITQSPKYLFRKEGQNVTLSCEQNLNHDAMYWYRQDPGQGLRLIYYSQIVNDFQKGDIAEGYSVSREKKESFPLTVTSAQKNPTAFYLCASSIGRGGRTDTQYFGPGTRLTVL.